This T cell receptor (beta chain) was documented in a study of tumor T cells in aggressive B-cell lymphoma. This clone came up once. Germline CDR1 SGHAT, CDR2 FQDESV (reference sequence). CDR3 length: 15 residues. V was pared by 5 bases and J by 4 bases, with 4 bases of the junction left unmatched. Sequenced by immunoSEQ multiplex PCR; TCRdb stores in-frame clones only, minus some. Altogether about 1,200 clones are present, around 86% being singletons, with the ten largest covering about 15%. The rearrangement links TRBV11-1 to TRBJ2-7, with 14 positions matching TRBD2. The sequence was obtained from an adult with diffuse large B cell lymphoma. Sequenced material: tumor tissue. CDR3 sequence: CASSGGTSGGYEQYF. In DNA, the CDR3 is TGTGCCAGCAGCGGTGGGACTAGCGGGGGTTACGAGCAGTACTTC.